Listed below are T cell receptor beta chains from one sample, sequenced in a study of CD8+ T cells in alopecia areata. TCRdb's table, derived via immunoSEQ multiplex PCR, lists solely in-frame clones and lacks some. In the table there are some 99,000 clones, roughly 42% of which are singletons. Sequenced material: CD4+ T cells sorted from blood. These receptors all come from a human donor with alopecia areata. The CDR3 runs from the conserved cysteine through the conserved F or W. D genes are given only for firm matches. Size is omitted from some rows. Given values are once, few, many or a class for expanded clones.

NA,TRBJ2-5,TRBV6-5,NA,CASSPGHETQYF,TGTGCCAGCAGCCCGGGACATGAGACCCAGTACTTC
NA,TRBJ2-5,TRBV29-1,TRBD2,CSVTRGAQTQYF,TGCAGCGTCACGCGGGGGGCTCAGACCCAGTACTTC
NA,TRBJ2-3,TRBV29-1,NA,CSAQALDRTDTQYF,TGCAGCGCTCAAGCCCTCGACCGCACAGATACGCAGTATTTT
NA,TRBJ2-1,TRBV9,NA,CASSPRGDNEQFF,TGTGCCAGCAGCCCCCGAGGAGACAATGAGCAGTTCTTC
NA,TRBJ2-4,TRBV6-5,TRBD1,CASSRQAQGGNIQYF,TGTGCCAGCAGTAGGCAGGCACAGGGGGGAAACATTCAGTACTTC
NA,TRBJ1-2,TRBV29-1,NA,CSVIRISSGYTF,TGCAGCGTTATTCGAATTTCGAGTGGCTACACCTTC
NA,TRBJ2-7,TRBV5-1,TRBD1,CASRTGTGVWGSYEQYF,TGCGCCAGCAGGACCGGGACAGGGGTTTGGGGCTCCTACGAGCAGTACTTC
many,TRBJ1-5,TRBV2,NA,CASSLRDLPQHF,TGTGCCAGCAGTCTTAGGGATCTACCCCAGCATTTT
NA,TRBJ1-6,TRBV5-6,NA,CASSLGGNRPPLHF,TGTGCCAGCAGCTTGGGAGGGAATAGGCCACCCCTCCACTTT
NA,TRBJ2-7,TRBV29-1,NA,CSVLPSSYEQYF,TGCAGCGTTTTACCAAGCTCCTACGAGCAGTACTTC
NA,TRBJ2-3,TRBV2,TRBD2,CASSEAASGGTNTQYF,TGTGCCAGCAGTGAGGCGGCTAGCGGGGGGACAAATACGCAGTATTTT
NA,TRBJ2-1,TRBV29-1,NA,CSVDRADEQFF,TGCAGCGTTGACAGGGCTGATGAGCAGTTCTTC